Below are 12 T cell receptor beta chains sequenced from a single sample in a study of vaccination effects on CD4 cells after COVID-19. Profiled with immunoSEQ multiplex PCR; TCRdb holds only in-frame clones, not every one. The table lists roughly 30,000 clones, more than 70% of them singletons, with around 30% in the top ten. Their cognate antigens are unknown. In the ViraFEST assay, antigen-specific CD4+ clonotypes were identified by expansion after peptide-pool stimulation. Upon completion of 10 to 11 days in culture, CD4+ T cells were isolated. Nucleocapsid antibodies stayed negative before and after vaccination, showing no earlier SARS-CoV-2 infection. Sequenced material: CD4+ T cells from PBMCs cultured with HCoV-OC43 spike peptides, taken before COVID-19 vaccination. Regarding subset: HCoV-OC43 spike overlapping peptide pool stimulation. These receptors were taken from a human donor who received a COVID-19 vaccine.

This clone was observed a handful of times. This chain links TRBV13 with TRBJ2-5, with TRBD1 matching over 9 bases. The CDR3 covers 16 residues. The V and J ends lost 1 base and 1 base, in that order; junction bases with no gene match: 4. Germline CDR1 reads PRHDT; CDR2 reads FYEKMQ (reference sequence). The CDR3 DNA follows: TGTGCCAGCAGCTTAGCCGGGACAGGGATCCAAGAGACCCAGTACTTC. Translation gives CASSLAGTGIQETQYF. Full variable domain (missing parts from reference TRBV13 and TRBJ2-5): AAGVIQSPRHLIKEKRETATLKCYPIPRHDTVYWYQQGPGQDPQFLISFYEKMQSDKGSIPDRFSAQQFSDYHSELNMSSLELGDSALYFCASSLAGTGIQETQYFGPGTRLLVL.

The genes are TRBV24-1 and TRBJ2-1; D remains ambiguous. Trimming took 3 bases from V and 5 from J, leaving 10 bases between them. The CDR3 spans 14 residues. Germline V gene data show CDR1 as KGHDR and CDR2 as SFDVKD. Written as DNA, the CDR3 is TGTGCCACCAGTGATCTCCGGGCTAACAATGAGCAGTTCTTC. It codes for CATSDLRANNEQFF.

The chain is built from TRBV12-3 or TRBV12-4 and TRBJ1-2; 7 positions agree with TRBD1. CDR3 length equals 13 residues. J gave up 8 bases and V 1 base, and 4 bases lay outside the gene matches. The CDR3 reads CASSLEGAGGYTF. In DNA form, the CDR3 reads TGTGCCAGCAGTTTAGAGGGGGCAGGGGGCTACACCTTC.

The chain employs TRBV14 and TRBJ2-1, with 11 positions matching TRBD1. The CDR3 consists of 16 residues. Trimming at V came to 1 base and at J to 7 bases, leaving 6 bases not matched to a gene. Germline assignment: CDR1 SGHDN and CDR2 FVKESK. The CDR3 coding sequence is TGTGCCAGCAGCCAAGCCGGGACAGGGGGGTATAATGAGCAGTTCTTC. The encoded protein is CASSQAGTGGYNEQFF.

Only a few counts were recorded for this clone. The V gene is TRBV10-3, the J gene TRBJ1-1; D is unresolved. The CDR3 has 13 residues. The V and J ends lost 7 bases and 4 bases respectively, with 13 bases between them. Germline-derived CDR1 and CDR2 are ENHRY and SYGVKD. CDR3 in DNA: TGTGCCATCAAAGGCTCGACTTCCACTGAAGCTTTCTTT. As protein: CAIKGSTSTEAFF.

This clone was seen just once. This rearrangement joins TRBV19 to TRBJ2-1; D is tentatively TRBD1 or TRBD2 (5 bases each). V lost 5 bases and J 6 bases, leaving 17 bases between the germline ends. There are 15 residues in the CDR3. CDR1 is LNHDA and CDR2 is SQIVND in the germline V gene (reference sequence). The CDR3 protein is CASSPPGTPGNEQFF. The CDR3 bases are TGTGCCAGTAGTCCCCCCGGGACCCCGGGCAATGAGCAGTTCTTC.

This clone appeared a few times. The chain couples TRBV4-2 to TRBJ1-2; D is perhaps TRBD1 (6 bases). This CDR3 has 14 amino acids. Looked up from germline, CDR1 is LGHNA and CDR2 is YNFKEQ. The V end lost 0 bases, the J end lost 5 bases, and 10 bases lay between the germline ends. In nucleotides, the CDR3 is TGTGCCAGCAGCCAAGACCGGACAGCTTATGGCTACACCTTC. Its translation: CASSQDRTAYGYTF.

V gene TRBV5-1 combines with J gene TRBJ2-2; a weak D match, TRBD2 (5 bases). The CDR3 totals 16 residues. Germline V gene data show CDR1 as SGHRS and CDR2 as YFSETQ. V lost 2 bases and J lost 1, with 12 bases in between. The CDR3, as DNA: TGCGCCAGCAGCTTAAACGGGGTTAAGAACACCGGGGAGCTGTTTTTT. Translation gives CASSLNGVKNTGELFF. Using reference TRBV5-1 and TRBJ2-2 for the parts outside the CDR3, the full variable domain is KAGVTQTPRYLIKTRGQQVTLSCSPISGHRSVSWYQQTPGQGLQFLFEYFSETQRNKGNFPGRFSGRQFSNSRSEMNVSTLELGDSALYLCASSLNGVKNTGELFFGEGSRLTVL.

This clone was seen only a few times. The chain has TRBV27 and TRBJ2-2; 9 bases align to TRBD2. This CDR3 is 15 amino acids long. Per the germline V gene, CDR1 is MNHEY and CDR2 is SMNVEV (reference sequence). Trimming at V came to 5 bases and at J to 4 bases, leaving 5 bases not matched to a gene. The CDR3 DNA reads as TGTGCCAGCAGTACACGGACTAGCGCCACCGGGGAGCTGTTTTTT. Protein: CASSTRTSATGELFF.

The chain couples TRBV19 to TRBJ1-1; D may be TRBD1 (5 bases). Germline assignment: CDR1 LNHDA and CDR2 SQIVND (reference sequence). V was pared by 6 bases and J by 3 bases, with 20 bases between. This CDR3 is built from 16 residues. CDR3 DNA: TGTGCCAGTAGGAAAGGGCTGGGACGCTGGGACACTGAAGCTTTCTTT. Translated, it gives CASRKGLGRWDTEAFF. The variable domain in full, completed from reference TRBV19 and TRBJ1-1, reads DGGITQSPKYLFRKEGQNVTLSCEQNLNHDAMYWYRQDPGQGLRLIYYSQIVNDFQKGDIAEGYSVSREKKESFPLTVTSAQKNPTAFYLCASRKGLGRWDTEAFFGQGTRLTVV.

The V call is TRBV30, the J call TRBJ1-2, with 7 bases that match TRBD1. The V gene end was trimmed by 2 bases and the J gene end by 5 bases; junction bases not matched to a gene: 8. The CDR3 length is 14 residues. Germline V gene data show CDR1 as GTSNPN and CDR2 as SVGIG (reference sequence). CDR3 bases: TGTGCCTGGAGTTTTGTAGGGGGCCGGTATGGCTACACCTTC. Its protein is CAWSFVGGRYGYTF.

This chain uses TRBV2 with TRBJ2-5; D is uncertain. The CDR3 contains 14 residues. The ends were cut back, 5 bases at V and 5 bases at J, with 15 bases in the middle. CDR1 and CDR2 (germline): SNHLY, FYNNEI. The CDR3 sequence: CASSPTLTVETQYF. The CDR3 coding sequence is TGTGCCAGCAGTCCGACACTGACGGTGGAGACCCAGTACTTC. The complete variable domain, with remaining parts taken from reference TRBV2 and TRBJ2-5, reads EPEVTQTPSHQVTQMGQEVILRCVPISNHLYFYWYRQILGQKVEFLVSFYNNEISEKSEIFDDQFSVERPDGSNFTLKIRSTKLEDSAMYFCASSPTLTVETQYFGPGTRLLVL.